This T cell receptor (beta chain) was identified during a study of T cell responses to AZD1222 COVID-19 vaccine. Broader study findings: Clonal diversity was possibly underestimated, and the donors were mostly white British, with more females.

CDR3 size: 19 residues. Germline assignment: CDR1 SGDLS and CDR2 YYNGEE. V lost 0 bases and J lost 9; bases outside the gene matches: 14. Assay used: immunoSEQ multiplex PCR; TCRdb lists only in-frame clones, some missing. The sample contains roughly 140,000 clones, just under 95% of which appear only once. As concerns this clone: No antigen is known for it.

This receptor was taken from an adult in good health. The source material was peripheral blood, sampled on day 0 of AZD1222 vaccination. This sequence joins TRBV9 and TRBJ2-1, with 14 bases fitting TRBD2. The CDR3 coding sequence is TGTGCCAGCAGCGTAGTGTCGGGGGTTGGACTAGCGGGAGGCATTGAGCAGTTCTTC. It specifies CASSVVSGVGLAGGIEQFF. The whole variable domain, remainder taken from reference TRBV9 and TRBJ2-1, is DSGVTQTPKHLITATGQRVTLRCSPRSGDLSVYWYQQSLDQGLQFLIQYYNGEERAKGNILERFSAQQFPDLHSELNLSSLELGDSALYFCASSVVSGVGLAGGIEQFFGPGTRLTVL.